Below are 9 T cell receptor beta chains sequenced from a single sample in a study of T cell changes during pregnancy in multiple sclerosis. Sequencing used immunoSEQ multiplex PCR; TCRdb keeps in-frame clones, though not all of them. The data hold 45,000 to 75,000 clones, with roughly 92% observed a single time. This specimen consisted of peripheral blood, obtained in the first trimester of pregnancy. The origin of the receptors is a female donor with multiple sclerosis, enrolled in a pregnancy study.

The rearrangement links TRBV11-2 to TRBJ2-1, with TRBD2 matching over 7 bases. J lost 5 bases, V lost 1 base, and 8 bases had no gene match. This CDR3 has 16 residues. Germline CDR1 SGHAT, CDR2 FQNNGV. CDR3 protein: CASSLGRTRINNEQFF. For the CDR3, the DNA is TGTGCCAGCAGCTTAGGTAGGACTAGAATTAACAATGAGCAGTTCTTC.

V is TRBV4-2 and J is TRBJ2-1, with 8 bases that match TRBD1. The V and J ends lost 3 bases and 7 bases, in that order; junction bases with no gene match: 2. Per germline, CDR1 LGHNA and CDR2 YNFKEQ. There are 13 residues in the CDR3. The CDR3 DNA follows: TGTGCCAGCAGCCAGACAGGGGCGAATGAGCAGTTCTTC. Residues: CASSQTGANEQFF.

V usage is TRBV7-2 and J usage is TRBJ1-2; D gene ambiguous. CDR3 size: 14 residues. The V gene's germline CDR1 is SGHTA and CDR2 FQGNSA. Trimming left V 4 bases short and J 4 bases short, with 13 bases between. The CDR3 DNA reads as TGTGCCAGCAGCTCGACGGGGATAGCCTATGGCTACACCTTC. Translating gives CASSSTGIAYGYTF.

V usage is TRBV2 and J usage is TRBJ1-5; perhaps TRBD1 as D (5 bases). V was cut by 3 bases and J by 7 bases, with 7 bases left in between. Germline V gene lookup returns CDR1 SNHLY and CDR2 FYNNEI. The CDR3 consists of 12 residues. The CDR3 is CASSDRAQPQHF. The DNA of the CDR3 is TGTGCCAGCAGTGACAGGGCCCAGCCCCAGCATTTT.

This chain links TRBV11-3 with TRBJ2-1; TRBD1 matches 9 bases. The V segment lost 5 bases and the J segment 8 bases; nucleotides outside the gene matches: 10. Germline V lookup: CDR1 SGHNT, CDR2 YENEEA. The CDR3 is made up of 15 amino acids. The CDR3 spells CASSPGTGYVHEQFF. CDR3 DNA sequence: TGTGCCAGCAGCCCAGGGACAGGGTACGTTCATGAGCAGTTCTTC.

DNA for the CDR3: TGCAGCGTTCTAGGGGATCTCTCTGGAAACACCATATATTTT. Translating gives CSVLGDLSGNTIYF. The chain employs TRBV29-1 and TRBJ1-3; the D gene is possibly TRBD1 (5 bases). This CDR3 is 14 amino acids long. Germline CDR1 SQVTM, CDR2 ANQGSEA. Between the trimmed V and J ends, which lost 5 bases and 0 bases, there was a span of 11 bases.

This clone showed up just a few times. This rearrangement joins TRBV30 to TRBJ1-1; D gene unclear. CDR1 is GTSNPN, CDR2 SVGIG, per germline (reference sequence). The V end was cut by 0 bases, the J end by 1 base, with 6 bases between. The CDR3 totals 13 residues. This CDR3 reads CAWSVLTNTEAFF. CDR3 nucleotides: TGTGCCTGGAGTGTACTCACGAACACTGAAGCTTTCTTT.

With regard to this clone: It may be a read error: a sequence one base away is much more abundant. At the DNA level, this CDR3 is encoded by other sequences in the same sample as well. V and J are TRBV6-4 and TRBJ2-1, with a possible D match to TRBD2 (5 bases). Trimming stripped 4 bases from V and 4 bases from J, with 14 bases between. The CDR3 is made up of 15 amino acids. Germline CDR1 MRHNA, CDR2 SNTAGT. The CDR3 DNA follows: TGTGCCAGCAGTGCAGGAGGCGAGGATTACAATGAGCAGTTCTTC. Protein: CASSAGGEDYNEQFF.

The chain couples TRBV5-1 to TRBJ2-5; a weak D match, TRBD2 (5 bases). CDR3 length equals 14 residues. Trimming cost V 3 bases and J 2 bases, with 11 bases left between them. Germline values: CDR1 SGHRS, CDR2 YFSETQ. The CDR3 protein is CASSSLGGQETQYF. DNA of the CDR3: TGCGCCAGCAGCTCCTTGGGCGGGCAAGAGACCCAGTACTTC. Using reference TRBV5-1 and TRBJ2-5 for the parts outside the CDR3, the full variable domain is KAGVTQTPRYLIKTRGQQVTLSCSPISGHRSVSWYQQTPGQGLQFLFEYFSETQRNKGNFPGRFSGRQFSNSRSEMNVSTLELGDSALYLCASSSLGGQETQYFGPGTRLLVL.